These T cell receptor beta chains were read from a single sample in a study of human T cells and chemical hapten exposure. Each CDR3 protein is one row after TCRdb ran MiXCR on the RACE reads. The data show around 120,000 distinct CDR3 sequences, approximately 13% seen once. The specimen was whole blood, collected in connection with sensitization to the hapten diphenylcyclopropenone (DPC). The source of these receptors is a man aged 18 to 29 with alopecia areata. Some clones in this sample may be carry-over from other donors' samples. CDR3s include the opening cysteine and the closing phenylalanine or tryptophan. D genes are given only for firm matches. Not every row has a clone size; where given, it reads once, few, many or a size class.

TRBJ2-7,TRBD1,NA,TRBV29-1,TGCAGCGTGGGGGACAGGTTCCGAGGCGAGCAGTACTTC,CSVGDRFRGEQYF
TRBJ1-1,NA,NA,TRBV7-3,TGTGCCAGCAGCTTCGATTTGAACACTGAAGCTTTCTTT,CASSFDLNTEAFF
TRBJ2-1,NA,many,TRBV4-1,TGCGCCAGCAGCCGGTACGGAAATGAGCAGTTCTTC,CASSRYGNEQFF
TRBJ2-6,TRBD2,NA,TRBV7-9,TGTGCCAGCATTCATAGTGGACTAGCGGTGTCTGGGGCCAACGTCCTGACTTTC,CASIHSGLAVSGANVLTF
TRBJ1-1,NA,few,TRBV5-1,TGCGCCAGCAGCTTGGCCCTTGGGCGGGTCACTGAAGCTTTCTTT,CASSLALGRVTEAFF
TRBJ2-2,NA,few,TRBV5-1,TGCGCCAGCAGCTTGGATGGGGGAATCGGGGAGCTGTTTTTT,CASSLDGGIGELFF
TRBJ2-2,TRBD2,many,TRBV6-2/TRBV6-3,TGTGCCAGCAGGGGACTAGCTTATGACACCGGGGAGCTGTTTTTT,CASRGLAYDTGELFF
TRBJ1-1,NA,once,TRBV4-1,TGCGCCAGCAGCCAAACTGAGACAGACACTGAAGCTTTCTTT,CASSQTETDTEAFF
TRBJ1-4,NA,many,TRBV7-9,TGTGCCAGCAGCTTAGGGTTCGCGGGCCTGGATGAAAAACTGTTTTTT,CASSLGFAGLDEKLFF
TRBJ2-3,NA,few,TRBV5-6,TGTGCCAGCAGCTCCCTAGCCTTGGGCACAGATACGCAGTATTTT,CASSSLALGTDTQYF
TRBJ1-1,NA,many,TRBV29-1,TGCAGCGTCCGAGAGAGGGGCACTGAAGCTTTCTTT,CSVRERGTEAFF
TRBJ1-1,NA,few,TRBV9,TGTGCCAGCAGCGGAGGACACTTACGAGTAGTTTTT,CASSGGHLRVVF
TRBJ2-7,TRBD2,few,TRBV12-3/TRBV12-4,TGTGCCAGCAGTCTAGCGGCAGACCCCTACGAGCAGTACTTC,CASSLAADPYEQYF
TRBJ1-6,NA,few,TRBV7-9,TGTGCCAGCAGCTTAGGGGCAGGAGAGTCACCCCTCCACTTT,CASSLGAGESPLHF
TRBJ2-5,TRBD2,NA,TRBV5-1,TGCGCCAGCAGCAGCGCGGGGGGGCGAGAGACCCAGTACTTC,CASSSAGGRETQYF
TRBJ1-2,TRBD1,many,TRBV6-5,TGTGCCAGCACCCAAAGGGGGGGGACAGGAGGCGATGGCTACACCTTC,CASTQRGGTGGDGYTF
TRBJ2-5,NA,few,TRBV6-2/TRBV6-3,TGTGCCAGCAGCCGGGAGACGACTGGAGAGACCCAGTACTTC,CASSRETTGETQYF
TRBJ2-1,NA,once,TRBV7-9,TGTGCCAGCAGCTTAGTCGGGGGCGTGAGCAATGAGCAGTTCTTC,CASSLVGGVSNEQFF
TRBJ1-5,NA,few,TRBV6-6,TGTGCCAGCAGCCCTCAGGGCCTCGGATATCAGCCCCAGCATTTT,CASSPQGLGYQPQHF
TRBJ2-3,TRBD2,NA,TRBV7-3,TGTGCCAGCAGCTTATTCCCACTAGCGGGGGTCACAGATACGCAGTATTTT,CASSLFPLAGVTDTQYF
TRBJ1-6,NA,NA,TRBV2,TGTGCCAGCAGTGAACCAGGGATAAGTTCACCCCTCCACTTT,CASSEPGISSPLHF
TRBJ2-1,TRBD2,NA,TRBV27,TGTGCCAGCAGTTTGGGACTAGACGATATCGATGAGCAGTTCTTC,CASSLGLDDIDEQFF
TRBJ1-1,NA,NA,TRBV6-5,TGTGCCAGCAGTAAACAGGGTGAAGCTTTCTTT,CASSKQGEAFF
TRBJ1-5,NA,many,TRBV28,TGTGCCAGTCACCCGGATAGCAATCAGCCCCAGCATTTT,CASHPDSNQPQHF
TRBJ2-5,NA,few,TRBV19,TGTGCCAGTAGTCCGGGACGGACGCAAGAGACCCAGTACTTC,CASSPGRTQETQYF
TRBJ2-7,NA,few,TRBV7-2,TGTGCCAGCAGCTCCCAGGTAGGGCCTTACGAGCAGTACTTC,CASSSQVGPYEQYF
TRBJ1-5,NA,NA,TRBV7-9,TGTGCCAGCAGCTTAGAGAGGGAGCCCCAGCATTTT,CASSLEREPQHF
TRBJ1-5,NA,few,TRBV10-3,TGTGCCACAGGGGCCGGGAGGGGCAATCAGCCCCAGCATTTT,CATGAGRGNQPQHF
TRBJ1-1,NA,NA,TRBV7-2,TGTGCCAGCACGGGCCTCTACAGGGCGGGCACTGAAGCTTTCTTT,CASTGLYRAGTEAFF
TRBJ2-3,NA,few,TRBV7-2,TGTGCCAGCAGCTTTGCCGGACCCGCCCTAGTTGAAGATACGCAGTATTTT,CASSFAGPALVEDTQYF
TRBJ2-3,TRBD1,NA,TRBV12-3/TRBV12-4,TGTGCCAGCAGTTTATTGGGACAGGGTTCAGATACGCAGTATTTT,CASSLLGQGSDTQYF
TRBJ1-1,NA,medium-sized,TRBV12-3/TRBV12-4,TGTGCCAGCAGTTTTTTCACAGTGGAGGACACTGAAGCTTTCTTT,CASSFFTVEDTEAFF
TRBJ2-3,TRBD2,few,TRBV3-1,TGTGCCAGCAGCCAAGGGAACAGCGGGGCTAGCACAGATACGCAGTATTTT,CASSQGNSGASTDTQYF
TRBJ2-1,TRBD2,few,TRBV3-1,TGTGCCAGCAGCCACGCAAAGGCGGCGGGGGTCTCTACTATGGTCTTC,CASSHAKAAGVSTMVF
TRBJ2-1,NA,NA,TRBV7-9,TGTGCCAGCAGCCGAGACACATTAGCTCCCCTCTCCTACAATGAGCAGTTCTTC,CASSRDTLAPLSYNEQFF
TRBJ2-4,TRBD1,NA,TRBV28,TGTGCCAGCAGGAACCCGGGACAGGGGTCCAAAAACATTCAGTACTTC,CASRNPGQGSKNIQYF
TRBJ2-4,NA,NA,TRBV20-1,TGCAGTGCTAGAGATGGAGGGCCGAGGGCCAAAAACATTCAGTACTTC,CSARDGGPRAKNIQYF
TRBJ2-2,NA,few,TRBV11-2,TGTGCCAGCAGCCTTAGCACCACCGGGGAGCTGTTTTTT,CASSLSTTGELFF
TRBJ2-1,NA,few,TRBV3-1,TGTGCCAGCAGCCAAGTGGGGGGCCAGGCCTACAATGAGCAGTTCTTC,CASSQVGGQAYNEQFF
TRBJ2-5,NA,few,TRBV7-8,TGTGCCAGCAGCTTAGGGAGCAGGGCAGAGACCCAGTACTTC,CASSLGSRAETQYF
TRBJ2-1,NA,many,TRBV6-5,TGTGCCAGCAGTTACTCGACCGGTGAGCAGTTCTTC,CASSYSTGEQFF